The present T cell receptor (beta chain) was sequenced within a study of control samples from healthy donors and cancer patients. The V gene's germline CDR1 is SGHNT and CDR2 YYREEE (reference sequence). The CDR3 consists of 16 residues. V was cut by 1 base and J by 6 bases, with 19 bases left in between. Some clones are missing from TCRdb's copy, which holds only in-frame ones; the method was immunoSEQ multiplex PCR. The sample carries around 130,000 clones, approximately 90% recorded once. The sample comprised blood. This rearrangement joins TRBV5-4 to TRBJ2-5; tentative D call: TRBD2 (7 bases). The TCR originated in a man aged 50-60 years in good health. CDR3 region: CASSLPGRGGRKTQYF. In nucleotides, the CDR3 is TGTGCCAGCAGCTTGCCGGGAAGGGGGGGCCGGAAGACCCAGTACTTC.